This T cell receptor beta chain was identified during a study of shared T cell receptors in the human thymus. This table comes from immunoSEQ multiplex PCR, and its TCRdb copy is limited to in-frame clones, with some not included. The sample consists of hundreds of thousands of clones, over 90% of them appearing once. Germline V CDR1 and CDR2: SGHTA, FQGTGA. J was trimmed by 4 bases and V by 4 bases; bases with no gene match: 24. There are 21 residues in the CDR3. The clonotype was recovered from a human donor. The genes are TRBV7-3 and TRBJ2-1; 8 nucleotides line up with TRBD2. Sequenced: thymocytes. The CDR3 loop reads CASSSGRQPLGSGELYNEQFF. The CDR3 nucleotides read TGTGCCAGCAGCTCCGGTAGACAGCCTCTTGGTAGCGGGGAACTGTACAATGAGCAGTTCTTC.